The clone carrying this TCR beta chain was observed a handful of times. The antigen is undetermined. The sample originates from a study of CD8 T cells in ankylosing spondylitis. General study findings and limits: Disease-linked clones bore a CD8+ phenotype and were relatively rare in peripheral blood. Matched ankylosing spondylitis synovial fluid reportedly contained a significantly enriched population of disease-linked clones. Typical of ankylosing spondylitis blood, it appeared, was a TCR beta motif of eight highly homologous variants.

Using quantitative 5'-RACE with molecular barcodes, the authors made TCR beta libraries. TCRdb redid the calling of the 5' RACE reads with MiXCR, one entry per CDR3 protein. Altogether under 250,000 distinct CDR3 sequences are present, roughly 32% being singletons, with the ten largest covering 3.5% to 4.5%. CDR1 and CDR2 (germline): MGHDK, SYGVNS. The length of the CDR3 is 16 residues. Trimming took off 4 bases at V and 4 bases at J, with 18 bases between the two ends. The sample comprised blood, either unsorted or a sorted T cell fraction (not recorded which). The sequence was collected from a male donor with ankylosing spondylitis or in good health (not recorded which). The gene calls are TRBV25-1 and TRBJ2-3; D is perhaps TRBD2 (6 bases). This CDR3 reads CASSGDWIHVADTQYF. CDR3 nucleotide sequence: TGTGCCAGCAGTGGGGACTGGATCCACGTCGCAGATACGCAGTATTTT.